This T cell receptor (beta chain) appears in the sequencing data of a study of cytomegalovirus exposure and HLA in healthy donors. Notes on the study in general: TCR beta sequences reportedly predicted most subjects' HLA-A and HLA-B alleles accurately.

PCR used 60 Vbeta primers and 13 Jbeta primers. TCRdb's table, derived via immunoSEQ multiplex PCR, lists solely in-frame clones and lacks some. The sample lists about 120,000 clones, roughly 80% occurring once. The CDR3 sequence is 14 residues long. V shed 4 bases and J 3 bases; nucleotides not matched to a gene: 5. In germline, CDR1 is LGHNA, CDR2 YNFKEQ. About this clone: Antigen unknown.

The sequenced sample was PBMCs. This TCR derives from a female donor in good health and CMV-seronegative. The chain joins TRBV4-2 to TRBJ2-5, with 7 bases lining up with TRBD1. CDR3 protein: CASSLPGQKETQYF. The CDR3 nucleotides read TGTGCCAGCAGCCTACCGGGACAGAAAGAGACCCAGTACTTC.